This TCR beta chain comes out of a study of PD-1 blockade in classical Hodgkin lymphoma. The V and J ends lost 0 bases and 8 bases respectively, with 14 bases between them. Germline values: CDR1 SGHRS, CDR2 YFSETQ. This CDR3 spans 15 amino acids. General study points: Complete responders had baseline diversity similar to newly diagnosed patients. After ASCT, patients who started nivolumab under 1 year later were excluded. Compared with healthy donors, newly diagnosed patients reportedly showed lower baseline TCR diversity. A significant rise in TCR diversity by C4D1 was seen for CD4+ but not CD8+ cells.

Relapse after autologous stem cell transplantation occurred in every patient, and brentuximab vedotin exposure varied. The assay was immunoSEQ multiplex PCR, and TCRdb's table has in-frame clones only and misses some. The profile shows about 13,000 clones, 92% of them singletons. Remarks on this clone: The antigen is undetermined.

The sequencing used peripheral blood mononuclear cells (PBMCs), collected at baseline. The clonotype comes from a human donor with classical Hodgkin lymphoma. The genes are TRBV5-1 and TRBJ1-4, with D tentatively TRBD1 (5 bases). CDR3 protein: CASSLAPAGNEKLFF. CDR3 nucleotides: TGCGCCAGCAGCTTGGCCCCGGCAGGGAACGAAAAACTGTTTTTT. The full variable domain, in which reference TRBV5-1 and TRBJ1-4 provide the parts outside the CDR3, is KAGVTQTPRYLIKTRGQQVTLSCSPISGHRSVSWYQQTPGQGLQFLFEYFSETQRNKGNFPGRFSGRQFSNSRSEMNVSTLELGDSALYLCASSLAPAGNEKLFFGSGTQLSVL.